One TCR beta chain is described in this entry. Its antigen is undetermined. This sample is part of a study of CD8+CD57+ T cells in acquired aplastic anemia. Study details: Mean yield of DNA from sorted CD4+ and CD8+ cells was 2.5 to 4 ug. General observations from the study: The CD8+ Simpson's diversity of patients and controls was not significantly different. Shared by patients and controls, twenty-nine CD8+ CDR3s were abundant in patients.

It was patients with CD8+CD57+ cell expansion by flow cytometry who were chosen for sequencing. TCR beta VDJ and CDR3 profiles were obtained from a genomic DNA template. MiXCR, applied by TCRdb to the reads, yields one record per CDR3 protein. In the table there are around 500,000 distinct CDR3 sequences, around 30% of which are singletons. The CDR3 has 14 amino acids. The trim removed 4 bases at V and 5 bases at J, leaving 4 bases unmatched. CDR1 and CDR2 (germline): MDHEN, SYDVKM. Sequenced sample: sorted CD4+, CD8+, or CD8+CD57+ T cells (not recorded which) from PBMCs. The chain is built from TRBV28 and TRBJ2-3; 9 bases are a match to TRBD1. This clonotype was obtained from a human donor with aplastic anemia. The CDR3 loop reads CASSWDRVGDTQYF. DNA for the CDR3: TGTGCCAGCAGTTGGGACAGGGTGGGAGATACGCAGTATTTT.